The 21 T cell receptor beta chains presented below share a single source sample, sequenced in a study of CD8 T cells in Susac syndrome. Random hexamers were used to reverse transcribe about 0.5 to 1 ug of RNA. TCRdb re-called the immunoSEQ multiplex PCR reads through MiXCR, storing one row per CDR3 protein. There are 130,000 to 150,000 distinct CDR3 sequences in the sample; around 94% occur only once, and more than 0.065% lies in the top ten. The material sequenced was CD4+ T cells from PBMCs. The source is a human donor in good health.

This chain joins TRBV10-3 and TRBJ1-1; perhaps TRBD1 as D (5 bases). V was clipped by 0 bases and J by 0 bases, with 11 bases between them. Looked up from germline, CDR1 is ENHRY and CDR2 is SYGVKD. This CDR3 contains 16 residues. CDR3 region: CAISESGRGMNTEAFF. DNA for the CDR3: TGTGCCATCAGTGAGTCGGGTAGGGGCATGAACACTGAAGCTTTCTTT.

V usage is TRBV5-4 and J usage is TRBJ2-2; D unresolved. Trimming removed 5 bases at V and 6 bases at J, with 11 bases between. Per the germline V gene, CDR1 is SGHNT and CDR2 is YYREEE (reference sequence). The CDR3 runs to 13 residues. The chain's CDR3 is CASSATFAGELFF. The CDR3 DNA sequence: TGTGCCAGCAGTGCCACCTTCGCCGGGGAGCTGTTTTTT. The whole variable domain, remainder taken from reference TRBV5-4 and TRBJ2-2, is ETGVTQSPTHLIKTRGQQVTLRCSSQSGHNTVSWYQQALGQGPQFIFQYYREEENGRGNFPPRFSGLQFPNYSSELNVNALELDDSALYLCASSATFAGELFFGEGSRLTVL.

V usage is TRBV20-1 and J usage is TRBJ2-2; TRBD2 aligns across 8 bases. The germline gives CDR1 DFQATT, CDR2 SNEGSKA (reference sequence). This CDR3 is 15 amino acids long. Trimming removed 3 bases from V and 5 bases from J; junction bases left unmatched: 8. Written as DNA, the CDR3 is TGCAGTGCTAGCAGCGGGAGCCGAGGGACCGGGGAGCTGTTTTTT. It yields the protein CSASSGSRGTGELFF.

The chain carries TRBV14 and TRBJ1-2, with D possibly matching TRBD1 (5 bases). Germline V gene sequence: CDR1 SGHDN, CDR2 FVKESK. Trimming removed 5 bases from V and 6 bases from J, with 16 bases in between. The CDR3 runs 14 residues. The CDR3 region is CASSFAGPGNGYTF. The DNA of the CDR3 is TGTGCCAGCAGCTTCGCGGGGCCAGGGAATGGCTACACCTTC.

This chain uses TRBV7-9 with TRBJ2-7; 9 bases fit TRBD2. The CDR3 totals 14 residues. Unmatched junction bases numbered 4, after V lost 5 bases and J lost 2 bases. Germline assignment: CDR1 SEHNR and CDR2 FQNEAQ (reference sequence). The CDR3 DNA sequence: TGTGCCAGCAGCCCTGCGGGGGGGGCCTACGAGCAGTACTTC. It translates to CASSPAGGAYEQYF.

This rearrangement joins TRBV10-3 to TRBJ1-2; TRBD1 might be the D (5 bases). This CDR3 has 14 residues. The germline V gene encodes CDR1 ENHRY and CDR2 SYGVKD. Trimming removed 6 bases from V and 0 bases from J, with 11 bases in between. The CDR3 region is CAISRDGTNYGYTF. The CDR3 DNA sequence: TGTGCCATCAGCAGGGACGGGACTAACTATGGCTACACCTTC.

The chain couples TRBV10-3 to TRBJ2-7, with TRBD1 matching over 9 bases. CDR3 length: 14 residues. Per germline, CDR1 ENHRY and CDR2 SYGVKD. V lost 6 bases, J lost 2 bases, and 5 bases stayed unmatched. This CDR3 is CAIRDRGRAYEQYF. CDR3 DNA: TGTGCCATCAGGGACAGGGGTAGGGCCTACGAGCAGTACTTC.

V gene TRBV20-1 combines with J gene TRBJ2-7; D may correspond to TRBD1 or TRBD2 (5 bases each). Trimming removed 2 bases from V and 5 bases from J, with 13 bases in between. The CDR3 contains 13 residues. CDR1 and CDR2 (germline): DFQATT, SNEGSKA (reference sequence). The CDR3 region is CSARFAGTHEQYF. CDR3 bases: TGCAGTGCTAGATTTGCAGGGACCCACGAGCAGTACTTC.

The rearrangement uses TRBV29-1 and TRBJ2-7, with D perhaps TRBD2 (7 bases). Germline CDR1 is SQVTM and CDR2 is ANQGSEA. This CDR3 is 14 amino acids long. Trimming took 0 bases from V and 2 from J, leaving 11 bases between them. CDR3 DNA: TGCAGCGTTGAAGACGAGGGGGGGACCTACGAGCAGTACTTC. Translating it yields CSVEDEGGTYEQYF.

The rearrangement joins TRBV30 to TRBJ1-3; unclear D gene. Between the trimmed V and J ends, which lost 5 bases and 4 bases, there was a span of 15 bases. Germline values: CDR1 GTSNPN, CDR2 SVGIG (reference sequence). The CDR3 consists of 14 residues. CDR3: CAWAFGQLGNTIYF. CDR3 coding DNA: TGTGCCTGGGCATTTGGGCAGTTGGGAAACACCATATATTTT.

This chain connects TRBV12-3 or TRBV12-4 to TRBJ2-2; no firm D call. This CDR3 comprises 13 residues. Trimming removed 0 bases from V and 6 bases from J, with 5 bases in between. CDR3 sequence: CASSLAGSGELFF. CDR3 bases: TGTGCCAGCAGTTTAGCGGGGTCCGGGGAGCTGTTTTTT.

V is TRBV29-1 and J is TRBJ2-5; perhaps TRBD2 as D (5 bases). Trimming took 4 bases from V and 2 from J, leaving 11 bases between them. This CDR3 is 13 amino acids long. Per germline, CDR1 SQVTM and CDR2 ANQGSEA. In nucleotides, the CDR3 is TGCAGCGTTGGGGCCAGACTACAAGAGACCCAGTACTTC. Its protein product is CSVGARLQETQYF.

The genes are TRBV30 and TRBJ2-7, with no clear D. The CDR3 is 14 amino acids. Trimming removed 2 bases from V and 6 bases from J, with 17 bases in between. Germline loops: CDR1 GTSNPN, CDR2 SVGIG (reference sequence). For the CDR3, the DNA is TGTGCCTGGAGTATCACAGTAAGATATAGCGAGCAGTACTTC. Protein sequence: CAWSITVRYSEQYF. The full variable domain, in which reference TRBV30 and TRBJ2-7 provide the parts outside the CDR3, is SQTIHQWPATLVQPVGSPLSLECTVEGTSNPNLYWYRQAAGRGLQLLFYSVGIGQISSEVPQNLSASRPQDRQFILSSKKLLLSDSGFYLCAWSITVRYSEQYFGPGTRLTVT.

This clonotype has just one count. This chain links TRBV5-1 with TRBJ2-3; 11 nucleotides align to TRBD2. The V gene end was trimmed by 1 base and the J gene end by 5 bases; junction bases not matched to a gene: 3. The CDR3 runs 15 residues. The V gene's germline CDR1 is SGHRS and CDR2 YFSETQ. The CDR3: CASSLTSGSEDTQYF. As DNA, the CDR3 is TGCGCCAGCAGCTTGACTAGCGGGAGCGAAGATACGCAGTATTTT.

The chain combines TRBV3-1 with TRBJ2-6, with D uncertain. The germline gives CDR1 LGHDT, CDR2 YNNKEL (reference sequence). V dropped 3 bases and J dropped 0 bases, with 9 bases sitting between them. The CDR3 spans 16 residues. DNA for the CDR3: TGTGCCAGCAGCCAGGGTACTACCTCTGGGGCCAACGTCCTGACTTTC. Its translation: CASSQGTTSGANVLTF.

This chain links TRBV4-1 with TRBJ2-1, with 8 nucleotides matching TRBD2. The CDR3 consists of 15 residues. V shed 4 bases, J shed 4 bases, and the junction held 6 bases outside the gene matches. CDR1 is MGHRA and CDR2 is YSYEKL in the germline V gene. The CDR3 region has the DNA TGCGCCAGCAGCCCCCCGACGGGAGGGTACAATGAGCAGTTCTTC. Translated, it gives CASSPPTGGYNEQFF.

V and J are TRBV2 and TRBJ2-5; D perhaps matches TRBD1 (6 bases). V was clipped by 6 bases and J by 1 base, with 15 bases between them. The length of the CDR3 is 15 residues. The germline V gene has CDR1 SNHLY and CDR2 FYNNEI. DNA for the CDR3: TGTGCCAGCAGAGTGGACAGAGCCGGCCAAGAGACCCAGTACTTC. Translating it yields CASRVDRAGQETQYF.

The chain combines TRBV20-1 with TRBJ2-5; D is possibly TRBD2 (6 bases). The ends were cut back, 0 bases at V and 2 bases at J, with 10 bases in the middle. This CDR3 is built from 14 residues. The V gene's germline CDR1 is DFQATT and CDR2 SNEGSKA (reference sequence). In nucleotides, the CDR3 is TGCAGTGCTAGAGAAGGGCTAGCGCAAGAGACCCAGTACTTC. It is translated as CSAREGLAQETQYF.

The chain recombines TRBV5-1 with TRBJ2-2, with TRBD1 matching over 8 bases. The V gene end was trimmed by 1 base and the J gene end by 5 bases; junction bases not matched to a gene: 7. The CDR3 is 16 amino acids. The germline gives CDR1 SGHRS, CDR2 YFSETQ. The CDR3 DNA is TGCGCCAGCAGCTTGACCAGGGGGCGATTGACCGGGGAGCTGTTTTTT. Translated, it gives CASSLTRGRLTGELFF.

This rearrangement joins TRBV27 to TRBJ2-7, with 7 bases matching TRBD1. CDR3 size: 16 residues. V lost 3 bases to trimming and J lost 5 bases; unmatched junction nucleotides: 13. CDR1 and CDR2 from the germline V gene are MNHEY and SMNVEV (reference sequence). The CDR3, as DNA: TGTGCCAGCAGTTTTAGACAGGGCGATTGGAAAAACGAGCAGTACTTC. Translating it yields CASSFRQGDWKNEQYF.

CDR3 loop: CASSGSGRGTDTQYF. The CDR3 DNA follows: TGTGCCAGCAGCGGTAGCGGGAGGGGCACAGATACGCAGTATTTT. This chain connects TRBV7-2 to TRBJ2-3; TRBD2 matches at 11 bases. Trimming removed 5 bases from V and 1 base from J; junction bases left unmatched: 2. Germline assignment: CDR1 SGHTA and CDR2 FQGNSA. CDR3 length equals 15 residues.